This TCR beta chain was retrieved from a study of human T cells and chemical hapten exposure (dated by TCRdb to about 2021). About the full investigation: For sensitization, 2% DPC in acetone was applied to a roughly 2 cm by roughly 2 cm area of upper inner arm skin. Patients additionally received weekly therapeutic DPC doses to the scalp throughout the roughly 25-week study period. Patch tests used Finn chambers with 0.01% DPC on the upper back, scored after 6 days by International Contact Dermatitis Research Group standards. Most of the patients in the cohort were female, and the cohort covered alopecia areata with under or over 50% scalp involvement, alopecia totalis and alopecia universalis. Libraries were pooled for sequencing, and variation in per-sample TCR yields was attributed mainly to small differences in library volumes within the pool. Peripheral blood TCR repertoire changes were tracked in vivo in alopecia patients during primary and secondary sensitization to the hapten diphenylcyclopropenone (DPC). Blood samples were taken from patients before sensitization (week 0) and then at 2, 6 and about 24 weeks after DPC sensitization. For TCR sequencing, blood came from about 29 alopecia patients at anywhere from one to four time points (pre-sensitization, 2, 6 and 24 weeks). General findings and caveats noted by the study authors: Compared with pre-sensitization or healthy control sets, expanded TCRs formed significantly more large CDR3 similarity clusters, which is consistent with antigen-driven responses. Because every patient had alopecia, a presumed autoimmune disease, the patients' immune response might differ from that of healthy individuals. DPC sensitization did not change how many TCRs were above 1 in 1000 frequency, and no evidence was found of alterations in global repertoire structure. The number of PT1 expanded TCRs positively correlated with patch test score, significant at thresholds 8, 16 and 32 but not 4. After repeated subsampling, changes were observed in the strength of the expansion versus patch-test correlation and in the threshold at which the correlation became significant.

Library preparation used RACE. The reads were generated on a NextSeq 500. Library preparation attached unique molecular identifiers to individual cDNA molecules for quantitative, reproducible TCR counting. For every blood RNA sample, sequencing covered both the TCR alpha and TCR beta chains. Concerning the study's data processing: The median number of TCRs per sample was some 100,000, ranging from 23,224 to 690,600. V, J and CDR3 annotation of the TCR reads was carried out using the Decombinator software suite. For PS versus PT1 abundance plots, all samples were subsampled to the same number of TCRs (28,000). Expanded TCRs were defined as absent before sensitization and observed at least eight times at the 2-week time point. TCRdb redid the processing of the public reads, applying fastp at Q25 and MiXCR, and retained in-frame beta chains. Each CDR3 protein gets just one entry, which takes the most common genes and DNA from the rows behind it. The V and J calls were not made by the authors but by TCRdb's processing. The sample has 200,000 to 300,000 distinct CDR3 sequences on record, about 9% of them singletons. 2.3% of the sample comes from the top ten.

Trimming removed 5 bases from V and 2 bases from J; the gene matches leave 5 bases unexplained. There are 15 amino acids in the CDR3, from cysteine to phenylalanine inclusive. The CDR3 DNA has 45 bases and is translated from base 1. CDR1 and CDR2 were assigned from the germline V gene as SGHTA and FQGNSA. Only a few counts were recorded for this clonotype. Its binding antigen is unknown. Per-nucleotide qualities are absent, and no much larger clonotype sits a single base away. The sample's time point label, decoded: pre-sensitization, week 0. Explained via the paper, the treatment or condition label denotes: therapeutic diphenylcyclopropenone sensitization with weekly scalp DPC. Blood at each patch-test visit was drawn before the patch test was applied. Eligible patients were aged 18 to 70, diagnosed with alopecia, deemed suitable for DPC therapy, and excluded if pregnant. Total RNA was isolated from unfractionated whole blood collected in Tempus Blood RNA tubes.

Material: whole blood, obtained in connection with sensitization to the hapten diphenylcyclopropenone (DPC). This TCR derives from a woman aged 40 to 55 with alopecia areata. Some clones in this sample may be carry-over from other donors' samples. This sequence uses TRBV7-2 and TRBJ1-5; TRBD1 fits 8 bases in the junction. CDR3 region: CASSPMTGGNQPQHF. The base sequence is TGTGCCAGCAGCCCGATGACAGGGGGCAATCAGCCCCAGCATTTT.